The 28 T cell receptor beta chains listed next were all sequenced from one sample in a study of CD8+CD57+ T cells in acquired aplastic anemia (dated by TCRdb to the late 2010s). Sequenced on an Illumina HiSeq 2000. Genomic DNA served as template for TCR beta VDJ combination and CDR3 sequence profiling. TCRdb reprocessing: public reads trimmed at Q25 with fastp, clones called with MiXCR, in-frame beta chains kept. Entries that share a CDR3 protein sequence are merged under the most common genes and DNA. This sample comprises around 200,000 distinct CDR3 sequences, around 63% of them detected only once. The ten most abundant clones make up approximately 30% of the sample. Sequenced sample: sorted CD4+, CD8+, or CD8+CD57+ T cells (not recorded which) from PBMCs. The receptors originated from a human donor in good health.

This clonotype occurred many times. V is TRBV28 and J is TRBJ2-7, with TRBD1 as a possible D gene (5 bases). Trimming stripped 5 bases from V and 5 bases from J, with 16 bases between. The CDR3 extends over 14 amino acids. Germline lookup yields CDR1 MDHEN and CDR2 SYDVKM. CDR3 loop: CASSPETVANEQYF. CDR3 DNA: TGTGCCAGCAGTCCAGAGACAGTTGCCAACGAGCAGTACTTC.

As to this clonotype: The missing conserved phenylalanine or tryptophan at the end of this CDR3 makes a read error likely. The V gene is TRBV14, the J gene TRBJ2-7; 7 bases map to TRBD1. The CDR3 is 16 residues long. With 0 bases clipped from V and 3 bases from J, the junction kept 8 bases outside the gene matches. CDR1 SGHDN and CDR2 FVKESK come from the germline V gene. CDR3 nucleotides: TGTGCCAGCAGCCAAGACCCGGAACAGGGGTACTACGAGCAGTACCTC. It encodes CASSQDPEQGYYEQYL.

This clonotype was seen more than once but under ten times. A much bigger clone sits one base away, suggesting this may be a read error. The chain employs TRBV6-4 and TRBJ1-1; D call uncertain. The V gene's germline CDR1 is MRHNA and CDR2 SNTAGT. The CDR3 is 13 amino acids. CDR3 DNA sequence: TGTGCCAGCAGTTACTCAGAGAACACTGAAGCTTTCTTT. It is translated as CASSYSENTEAFF.

This clonotype came up once. The junction and the germline gene differ at one end; a read error may be behind it. The CDR3 loop reads CASSFGAMLSYTF. In nucleotides, the CDR3 is TGTGCCAGCAGTTTCGGGGCCATGTTAAGCTACACCTTC. The chain links TRBV24-1 to TRBJ1-2; tentative D call: TRBD1 (5 bases). The CDR3 contains 13 residues. Germline values: CDR1 KGHDR, CDR2 SFDVKD.

The chain uses TRBV2 and TRBJ1-2; no clear D. The CDR3 sequence is 13 residues long. V was shortened by 6 bases and J by 1 base, with 9 bases between the two germline ends. Germline CDR1 reads SNHLY; CDR2 reads FYNNEI. CDR3 bases: TGTGCCAGCAGCAGTGGGATTAACTATGGCTACACCTTC. This sequence encodes CASSSGINYGYTF.

The gene calls are TRBV7-2 and TRBJ1-1; D may be TRBD1 (5 bases). CDR1 and CDR2 from the germline V gene are SGHTA and FQGNSA. The CDR3 sequence is 15 residues long. V lost 5 bases and J 0 bases, leaving 13 bases between the germline ends. CDR3 DNA: TGTGCCAGCAGCCCCCGGGGCACTATGAACACTGAAGCTTTCTTT. Amino acids: CASSPRGTMNTEAFF.

For this clonotype: The CDR3 end shows no conserved phenylalanine or tryptophan, and so a read error is likely. The limits of the CDR3 on the DNA are not certain, so only TCRdb's listed CDR3 is given. The chain recombines TRBV7-9 with TRBJ2-2; the D call of TRBD1 is as the table states it, not checked on the DNA. The CDR3 adds up to 9 amino acids, both ends counted. CDR1 and CDR2 from the germline V gene are SEHNR and FQNEAQ (reference sequence). CDR3 sequence reads: CASSENGAI.

The chain is built from TRBV27 and TRBJ2-7, with 9 bases that match TRBD1. There are 14 residues in the CDR3. With V trimmed by 6 bases and J by 4 bases, 7 bases remained unmatched. Germline values: CDR1 MNHEY, CDR2 SMNVEV (reference sequence). This CDR3 is CASRDRGESYEQYF. Written as DNA, the CDR3 is TGTGCCAGCAGGGACAGGGGAGAGTCTTACGAGCAGTACTTC.

V is TRBV7-9 and J is TRBJ2-5; D perhaps matches TRBD2 (6 bases). Trimming removed 5 bases at V and 2 bases at J, with 12 bases between. In germline, CDR1 is SEHNR, CDR2 FQNEAQ (reference sequence). CDR3 length equals 14 residues. The CDR3 loop is CASSPPAGQETQYF. The CDR3 DNA is TGTGCCAGCAGCCCACCCGCGGGGCAAGAGACCCAGTACTTC.

This clonotype counts as medium-sized. The chain couples TRBV20-1 to TRBJ2-1; D possibly uses TRBD1 or TRBD2 (5 bases each). The V and J ends lost 6 bases and 10 bases respectively, with 16 bases between them. The CDR3 length is 12 residues. CDR1 DFQATT and CDR2 SNEGSKA come from the germline V gene (reference sequence). The CDR3 reads CSAPEEGLEQFF. The DNA for the CDR3 is TGCAGTGCCCCTGAAGAGGGGCTGGAGCAGTTCTTC.

Here the CDR3 DNA reads TGTGCCAGCAGTTACGTGGAGGGCAGGCAAGAGACCCAGTACTTC. Encoded protein: CASSYVEGRQETQYF. The chain carries TRBV6-2 or TRBV6-3 and TRBJ2-5; D is perhaps TRBD2 (6 bases). This CDR3 is built from 15 residues. The germline CDR1 and CDR2 sequences are MNHEY and SVGEGT. V was clipped by 2 bases and J by 2 bases, with 12 bases between them.

The chain recombines TRBV7-2 with TRBJ1-1; 7 positions agree with TRBD1. Germline V gives CDR1 SGHTA, CDR2 FQGNSA. The junction had 4 bases not matched to a gene; V was cut back by 4 bases and J by 5 bases. The CDR3 extends over 13 amino acids. The CDR3 here is CASSSQGETEAFF. The CDR3 DNA follows: TGTGCCAGCAGCTCCCAGGGGGAGACTGAAGCTTTCTTT.

The chain combines TRBV28 with TRBJ1-2; D is undetermined. Germline loops: CDR1 MDHEN, CDR2 SYDVKM. Trimming cost V 4 bases and J 10 bases, with 19 bases left between them. The CDR3 extends over 14 amino acids. CDR3 region: CASSSYAVSVDYTF. DNA for the CDR3: TGTGCCAGCAGTTCATACGCAGTCTCCGTGGACTACACCTTC.

This sequence joins TRBV2 and TRBJ2-6; D is tentatively TRBD1 or TRBD2 (5 bases each). Germline V gives CDR1 SNHLY, CDR2 FYNNEI. V shed 10 bases and J shed 4 bases, with 17 bases lying between them. CDR3 length: 15 residues. The CDR3 DNA is TGTGCCAACTCTGAGGGGAAGGCGGGGGCCAACGTCCTGACTTTC. Protein: CANSEGKAGANVLTF.

The CDR3 sequence: CASLTGATGYNEQFF. DNA of the CDR3: TGCGCCAGCTTAACGGGGGCCACGGGTTACAATGAGCAGTTCTTC. The chain is built from TRBV10-2 and TRBJ2-1; D may correspond to TRBD1 or TRBD2 (6 bases each). The germline V gene has CDR1 WSHSY and CDR2 SAAADI. The V gene lost 8 bases and the J gene lost 4 bases, with 18 bases spanning the gap. This CDR3 is built from 15 residues.

This clonotype was observed at least ten times. The chain links TRBV2 to TRBJ1-4; D is undetermined. Germline CDR1 is SNHLY and CDR2 is FYNNEI. V gave up 7 bases and J gave up 5 bases, with 5 bases separating them. The length of the CDR3 is 11 residues. The CDR3 reads CASNLNEKLFF. The CDR3 DNA is TGTGCCAGCAACCTAAATGAAAAACTGTTTTTT.

In this sample, this clonotype turned up once. V is TRBV5-1 and J is TRBJ2-5; D tentatively fits TRBD1 or TRBD2 (6 bases each). V lost 0 bases, J lost 4 bases, and 13 bases lay in between. Germline V gene lookup returns CDR1 SGHRS and CDR2 YFSETQ. The CDR3 is made up of 15 amino acids. The CDR3, as DNA: TGCGCCAGCAGCTTGGGTCCAGGGGAGGCAGAGACCCAGTACTTC. It yields the protein CASSLGPGEAETQYF.

The J gene is TRBJ2-7, the V gene TRBV2, with 9 bases lining up with TRBD1. Germline loops: CDR1 SNHLY, CDR2 FYNNEI. The V segment lost 9 bases and the J segment 2 bases; nucleotides outside the gene matches: 8. CDR3 length equals 14 residues. CDR3 loop: CASVSGDRAYEQYF. The CDR3 bases are TGTGCCAGTGTAAGCGGGGACAGGGCCTACGAGCAGTACTTC. Combining the CDR3 with reference TRBV2 and TRBJ2-7 gives the whole variable domain EPEVTQTPSHQVTQMGQEVILRCVPISNHLYFYWYRQILGQKVEFLVSFYNNEISEKSEIFDDQFSVERPDGSNFTLKIRSTKLEDSAMYFCASVSGDRAYEQYFGPGTRLTVT.

The chain carries TRBV12-3 or TRBV12-4 and TRBJ2-5; 10 bases align to TRBD2. The CDR3 totals 14 residues. Unmatched junction bases numbered 11, after V lost 6 bases and J lost 10 bases. CDR3 coding DNA: TGTGCCAGCAGCGTAGGGAGTAGCGGGGGGAGCCAGTACTTC. It translates to CASSVGSSGGSQYF.

This rearrangement joins TRBV2 to TRBJ2-5, with 8 nucleotides matching TRBD1. The CDR3 is 13 amino acids. The germline CDR1 and CDR2 sequences are SNHLY and FYNNEI. With 8 bases clipped from V and 5 bases from J, the junction kept 7 bases outside the gene matches. CDR3 sequence (DNA): TGTGCCAGCGGAGCAGGGGGCATGGAGACCCAGTACTTC. This translates into CASGAGGMETQYF.

Concerning this clonotype: This is likely a read error, given that the CDR3 carries no conserved phenylalanine or tryptophan at its end. V and J are TRBV20-1 and TRBJ2-1; 8 bases map to TRBD1. The junction had 8 bases not matched to a gene; V was cut back by 5 bases and J by 8 bases. The germline V gene has CDR1 DFQATT and CDR2 SNEGSKA (reference sequence). The CDR3 spans 13 residues. Here the CDR3 DNA reads TGCAGTGCTGATGGACAGGGTAAATATGAGCAGTTCCTC. It is translated as CSADGQGKYEQFL.

The chain recombines TRBV9 with TRBJ2-1, with TRBD1 as a possible D gene (5 bases). The CDR3 consists of 14 residues. V lost 4 bases to trimming and J lost 6 bases, with 14 bases between them. Germline values: CDR1 SGDLS, CDR2 YYNGEE. The CDR3 here is CASSPTSGFNEQFF. CDR3 in DNA: TGTGCCAGCAGCCCAACCTCAGGGTTCAATGAGCAGTTCTTC.

This clonotype was recorded a few times. The chain recombines TRBV25-1 with TRBJ2-5; D remains ambiguous. V lost 7 bases and J lost 0, with 6 bases in between. Germline V gene sequence: CDR1 MGHDK, CDR2 SYGVNS. The CDR3 is 12 amino acids. The CDR3, as DNA: TGTGCCAGCAAACTGGACCAAGAGACCCAGTACTTC. The encoded protein is CASKLDQETQYF. The full variable domain, with the rest looked up from reference TRBV25-1 and TRBJ2-5, is EADIYQTPRYLVIGTGKKITLECSQTMGHDKMYWYQQDPGMELHLIHYSYGVNSTEKGDLSSESTVSRIRTEHFPLTLESARPSHTSQYLCASKLDQETQYFGPGTRLLVL.

The chain employs TRBV7-2 and TRBJ2-5; 7 bases fit TRBD1. The CDR3 covers 14 residues. Losses at the gene ends were 4 bases for V and 5 bases for J; bases not matched to a gene: 7. Germline V gene sequence: CDR1 SGHTA, CDR2 FQGNSA. Here the CDR3 reads CASSYQGGRETQYF. In DNA form, the CDR3 reads TGTGCCAGCAGCTACCAAGGGGGCCGGGAGACCCAGTACTTC.

The CDR3 DNA is TGTGCCAGCAGTTTCCTTGGACCGGGTTTGAACACTGAAGCTTTCTTT. Residues: CASSFLGPGLNTEAFF. The rearrangement joins TRBV7-2 to TRBJ1-1; the D is unclear. V was clipped by 6 bases and J by 0 bases, with 17 bases between them. CDR1 SGHTA and CDR2 FQGNSA come from the germline V gene. The CDR3 consists of 16 residues.

Remarks on this clonotype: A read error may be the cause here, since a much bigger clone is one base away. The chain recombines TRBV12-3 or TRBV12-4 with TRBJ2-7; 15 bases map to TRBD2. The CDR3 is 14 residues long. With 8 bases clipped from V and 7 bases from J, the junction kept 6 bases outside the gene matches. As DNA, the CDR3 is TGTGCCAGCGCCGGGACTAGCGGGAGGCATGAGCAGTACTTC. This gives the protein CASAGTSGRHEQYF.

The CDR3 region is CASSFRGLTDTQYF. CDR3 sequence (DNA): TGTGCCAGCAGTTTCAGGGGGCTGACAGATACGCAGTATTTT. The J gene is TRBJ2-3, the V gene TRBV12-3 or TRBV12-4; TRBD1 matches 8 bases. The CDR3 totals 14 residues. V shed 3 bases and J 3 bases; nucleotides not matched to a gene: 2.

The chain carries TRBV4-2 and TRBJ2-7; 8 bases line up with TRBD2. In germline, CDR1 is LGHNA, CDR2 YNFKEQ. The CDR3 is 16 amino acids. V lost 5 bases to trimming and J lost 4 bases; unmatched junction nucleotides: 13. The CDR3 spells CASSLGSGTRGYEQYF. The DNA of the CDR3 is TGTGCCAGCAGCTTGGGGTCCGGGACTAGGGGTTACGAGCAGTACTTC.